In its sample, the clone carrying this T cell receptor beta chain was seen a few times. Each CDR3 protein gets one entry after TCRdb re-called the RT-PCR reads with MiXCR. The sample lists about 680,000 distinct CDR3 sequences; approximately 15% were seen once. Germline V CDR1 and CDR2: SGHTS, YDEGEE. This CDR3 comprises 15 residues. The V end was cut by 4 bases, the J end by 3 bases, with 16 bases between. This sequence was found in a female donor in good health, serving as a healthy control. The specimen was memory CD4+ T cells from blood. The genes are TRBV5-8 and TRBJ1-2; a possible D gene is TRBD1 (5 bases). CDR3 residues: CASSVTFGTDYGYTF. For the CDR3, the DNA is TGTGCCAGCAGCGTCACCTTTGGGACGGACTATGGCTACACCTTC.